The text below deals with one TCR beta chain. After re-calling the 5' RACE reads, TCRdb lists one entry per CDR3 protein, DNA absent. The sample holds about 370,000 distinct CDR3 sequences. The data were taken from a study of T cells expressing NK-cell markers. Looking at the study overall: Cells sorted as CD3+CD56+NKG2C+, CD3+CD56+NKG2C- and CD3+CD56-NKG2C+ T cells supplied the TCR beta repertoires.

The sequencing input was blood T cells: a sorted CD56 or NKG2C T cell subset, CD4+ or CD8+ T cells, or bulk PBMC T cells (not recorded which). This sequence originates from a woman aged 45-59 years in good health.

The CDR3 protein is CSAQDRVSYGYTF. V usage is TRBV20-1 and J usage is TRBJ1-2; checking the TCRdb D call of TRBD1 is not possible without DNA. CDR1 and CDR2 from the germline V gene are DFQATT and SNEGSKA (reference sequence). The CDR3 loop spans 13 amino acids.